This TCR beta chain was identified during a study of radiotherapy plus CTLA-4 blockade in lung cancer (dated by TCRdb to between 2017 and 2018). Some background on the complete study: Among the enrolled patients, approximately 18% had an objective response, and less than 40% reached disease control.

Library construction relied on the immunoSEQ multiplex PCR assay. Entries here come from immuneACCESS through TCRdb and include only in-frame sequences with V and J called. Some clones fail to appear in such tables; in the studies checked, an unresolved V gene covers under half of the shortfall, and the cause of the remainder is unknown. Present in this sample are 70,000 to 90,000 clones, around 81% of which were seen just once. Approximately 24% of the sample is held by the ten biggest clonotypes. In this sample, this clone turned up a few times. Which antigen it targets is not known. Base qualities are missing; no much larger clone stands one base away. Here is what the overall study found, with its caveats: After treatment with radiotherapy and ipilimumab, TCR clones that originated in tumors expanded in peripheral blood. The strongest predictors of response were reported to be early dynamic shifts in blood T cell clones along with a rise in serum interferon-beta following radiation.

V has 6 bases trimmed and J has 2 bases trimmed; junction bases matching no gene number 4. From the cysteine up to the phenylalanine, the CDR3 has a length of 15 residues. Only the CDR3 region is kept as DNA, spanning 45 bases read in frame from base 1. Per the germline V gene, MDHEN is the CDR1 and SYDVKM is the CDR2. The study tested focal radiation therapy combined with CTLA-4 blockade (ipilimumab) in patients with chemo-refractory metastatic non-small-cell lung cancer. The rearranged segments are TRBV28 and TRBJ1-3; 10 bases in the junction line up with TRBD1. The input for sequencing was peripheral blood, taken from a patient treated with radiotherapy plus ipilimumab. The TCR sequence derives from a human donor with non-small cell lung cancer whose response to radiotherapy plus ipilimumab could not be evaluated. Some clones in this sample may be carry-over from other donors' samples. The sequenced DNA: TGTGCCAGCAGCCAGGACAGGGGGGCTGGAAACACCATATATTTT. It is translated as CASSQDRGAGNTIYF. Here the CDR3 is joined to the reference TRBV28 and TRBJ1-3 genes, and the full variable domain is: DVKVTQSSRYLVKRTGEKVFLECVQDMDHENMFWYRQDPGLGLRLIYFSYDVKMKEKGDIPEGYSVSREKKERFSLILESASTNQTSMYLCASSQDRGAGNTIYFGEGSWLTVV.